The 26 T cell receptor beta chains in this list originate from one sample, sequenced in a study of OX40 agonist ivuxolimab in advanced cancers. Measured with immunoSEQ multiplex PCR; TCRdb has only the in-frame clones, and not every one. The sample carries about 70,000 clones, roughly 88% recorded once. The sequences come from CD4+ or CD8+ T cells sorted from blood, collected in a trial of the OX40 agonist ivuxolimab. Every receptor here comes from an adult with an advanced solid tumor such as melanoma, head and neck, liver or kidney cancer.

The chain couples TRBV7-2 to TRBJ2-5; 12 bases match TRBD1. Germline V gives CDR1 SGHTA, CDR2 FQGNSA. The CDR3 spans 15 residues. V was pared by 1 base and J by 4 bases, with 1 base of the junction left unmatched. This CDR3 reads CASSLGGQGAETQYF. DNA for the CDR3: TGTGCCAGCAGCTTAGGGGGACAGGGGGCAGAGACCCAGTACTTC.

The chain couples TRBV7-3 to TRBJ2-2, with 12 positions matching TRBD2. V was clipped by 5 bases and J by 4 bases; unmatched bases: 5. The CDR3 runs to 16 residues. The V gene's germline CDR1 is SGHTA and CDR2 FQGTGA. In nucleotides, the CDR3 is TGTGCCAGCAGCCGGACTAGCGGGGAAGGCACCGGGGAGCTGTTTTTT. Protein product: CASSRTSGEGTGELFF.

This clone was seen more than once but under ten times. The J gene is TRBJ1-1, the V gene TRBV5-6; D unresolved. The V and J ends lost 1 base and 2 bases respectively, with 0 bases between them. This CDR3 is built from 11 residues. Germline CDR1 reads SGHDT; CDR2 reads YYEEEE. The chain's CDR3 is CASSLNTEAFF. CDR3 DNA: TGTGCCAGCAGCTTGAACACTGAAGCTTTCTTT.

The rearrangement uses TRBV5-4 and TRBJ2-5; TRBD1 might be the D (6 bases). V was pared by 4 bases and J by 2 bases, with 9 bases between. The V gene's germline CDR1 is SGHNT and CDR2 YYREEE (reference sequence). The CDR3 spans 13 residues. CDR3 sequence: CASSPGQQETQYF. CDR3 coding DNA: TGTGCCAGCAGCCCCGGACAGCAAGAGACCCAGTACTTC. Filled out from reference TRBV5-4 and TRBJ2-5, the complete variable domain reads ETGVTQSPTHLIKTRGQQVTLRCSSQSGHNTVSWYQQALGQGPQFIFQYYREEENGRGNFPPRFSGLQFPNYSSELNVNALELDDSALYLCASSPGQQETQYFGPGTRLLVL.

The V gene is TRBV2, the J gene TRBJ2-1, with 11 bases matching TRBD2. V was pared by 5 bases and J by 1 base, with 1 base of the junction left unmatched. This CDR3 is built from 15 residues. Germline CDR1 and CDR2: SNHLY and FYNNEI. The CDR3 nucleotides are TGTGCCAGCAGTCCTAGCGGGGGGTCCTACAATGAGCAGTTCTTC. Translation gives CASSPSGGSYNEQFF.

The chain's CDR3 is CASRPQGGSYEQYF. Here the CDR3 DNA reads TGTGCCAGCAGACCCCAAGGGGGCTCCTACGAGCAGTACTTC. This chain links TRBV2 with TRBJ2-5; possibly TRBD1 for D (6 bases). The J call could be wrong; TRBJ2-7 is a better fit for the DNA end. CDR1 is SNHLY and CDR2 is FYNNEI in the germline V gene. The CDR3 runs to 14 residues.

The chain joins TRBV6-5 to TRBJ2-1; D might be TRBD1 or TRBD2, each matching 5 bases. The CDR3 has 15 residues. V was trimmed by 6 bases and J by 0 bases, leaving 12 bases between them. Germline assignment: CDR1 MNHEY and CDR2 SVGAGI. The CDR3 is CASSGQGDSYNEQFF. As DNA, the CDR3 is TGTGCCAGCAGCGGTCAGGGAGACTCCTACAATGAGCAGTTCTTC.

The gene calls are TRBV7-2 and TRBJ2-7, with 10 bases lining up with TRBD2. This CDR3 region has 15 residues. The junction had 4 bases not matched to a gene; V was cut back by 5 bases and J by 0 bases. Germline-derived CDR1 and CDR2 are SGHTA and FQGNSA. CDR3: CASSLSGGASYEQYF. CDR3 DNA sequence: TGTGCCAGCAGCCTCAGCGGGGGGGCCTCCTACGAGCAGTACTTC.

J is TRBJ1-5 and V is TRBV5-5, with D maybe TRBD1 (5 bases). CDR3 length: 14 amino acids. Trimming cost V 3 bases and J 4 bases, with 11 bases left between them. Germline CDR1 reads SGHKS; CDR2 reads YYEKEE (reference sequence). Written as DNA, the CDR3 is TGTGCCAGCAGCTCGACCGGGGCTAATCAGCCCCAGCATTTT. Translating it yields CASSSTGANQPQHF.

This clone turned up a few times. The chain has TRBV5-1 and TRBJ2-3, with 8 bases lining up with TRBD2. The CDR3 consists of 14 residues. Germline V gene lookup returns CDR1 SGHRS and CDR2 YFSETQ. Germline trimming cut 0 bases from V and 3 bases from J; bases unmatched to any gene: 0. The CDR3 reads CASSLGGGTDTQYF. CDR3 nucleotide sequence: TGCGCCAGCAGCTTGGGCGGGGGGACAGATACGCAGTATTTT. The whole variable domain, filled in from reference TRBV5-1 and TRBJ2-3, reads KAGVTQTPRYLIKTRGQQVTLSCSPISGHRSVSWYQQTPGQGLQFLFEYFSETQRNKGNFPGRFSGRQFSNSRSEMNVSTLELGDSALYLCASSLGGGTDTQYFGPGTRLTVL.

This CDR3 reads CASSYYGKGRGYNEQFF. The DNA of the CDR3 is TGCGCCAGCAGCTACTATGGAAAGGGGAGGGGATACAATGAGCAGTTCTTC. V and J are TRBV5-1 and TRBJ2-1; 7 nucleotides align to TRBD2. J lost 4 bases, V lost 3 bases, and 13 bases had no gene match. Germline values: CDR1 SGHRS, CDR2 YFSETQ. The CDR3 contains 17 residues. The full variable domain, in which reference TRBV5-1 and TRBJ2-1 provide the parts outside the CDR3, is KAGVTQTPRYLIKTRGQQVTLSCSPISGHRSVSWYQQTPGQGLQFLFEYFSETQRNKGNFPGRFSGRQFSNSRSEMNVSTLELGDSALYLCASSYYGKGRGYNEQFFGPGTRLTVL.

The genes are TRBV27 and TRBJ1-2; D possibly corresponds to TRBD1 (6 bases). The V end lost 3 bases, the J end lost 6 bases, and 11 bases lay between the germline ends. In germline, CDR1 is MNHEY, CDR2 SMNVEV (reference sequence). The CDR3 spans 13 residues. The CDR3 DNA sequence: TGTGCCAGCAGTTTTAACAGGGTTGATGGCTACACCTTC. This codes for CASSFNRVDGYTF.

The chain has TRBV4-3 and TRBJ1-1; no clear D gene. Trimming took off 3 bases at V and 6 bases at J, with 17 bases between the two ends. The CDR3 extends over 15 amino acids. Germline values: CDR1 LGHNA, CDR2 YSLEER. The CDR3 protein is CASSQVGSQAPEAFF. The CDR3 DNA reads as TGCGCCAGCAGCCAGGTTGGGAGCCAGGCGCCTGAAGCTTTCTTT.

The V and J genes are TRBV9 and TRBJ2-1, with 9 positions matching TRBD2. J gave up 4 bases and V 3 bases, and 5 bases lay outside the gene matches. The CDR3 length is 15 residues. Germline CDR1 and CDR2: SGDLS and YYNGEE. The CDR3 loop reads CASSAGLAVYNEQFF. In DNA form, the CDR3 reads TGTGCCAGCAGCGCGGGACTAGCAGTTTACAATGAGCAGTTCTTC.

This CDR3 is CASSQATGEGSPLHF. Written as DNA, the CDR3 is TGCGCCAGCAGCCAAGCGACAGGGGAAGGTTCACCCCTCCACTTT. This rearrangement joins TRBV4-3 to TRBJ1-6, with 8 nucleotides matching TRBD1. In germline, CDR1 is LGHNA, CDR2 YSLEER. The CDR3 has 15 amino acids. V lost 1 base and J lost 9; bases outside the gene matches: 5.

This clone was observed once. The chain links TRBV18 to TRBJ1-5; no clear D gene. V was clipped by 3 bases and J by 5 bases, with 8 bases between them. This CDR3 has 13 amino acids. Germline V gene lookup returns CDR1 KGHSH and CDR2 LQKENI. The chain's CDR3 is CASSPGGYQPQHF. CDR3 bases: TGTGCCAGCTCACCCGGAGGATATCAGCCCCAGCATTTT.

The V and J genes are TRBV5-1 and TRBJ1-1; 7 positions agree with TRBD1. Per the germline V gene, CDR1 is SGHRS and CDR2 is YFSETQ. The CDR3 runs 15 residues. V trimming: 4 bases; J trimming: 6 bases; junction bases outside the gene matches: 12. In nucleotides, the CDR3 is TGCGCCAGCAGCGGTGGACAGGTAGGACTGGCTGAAGCTTTCTTT. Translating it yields CASSGGQVGLAEAFF. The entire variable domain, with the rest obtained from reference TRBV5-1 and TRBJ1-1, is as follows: KAGVTQTPRYLIKTRGQQVTLSCSPISGHRSVSWYQQTPGQGLQFLFEYFSETQRNKGNFPGRFSGRQFSNSRSEMNVSTLELGDSALYLCASSGGQVGLAEAFFGQGTRLTVV.

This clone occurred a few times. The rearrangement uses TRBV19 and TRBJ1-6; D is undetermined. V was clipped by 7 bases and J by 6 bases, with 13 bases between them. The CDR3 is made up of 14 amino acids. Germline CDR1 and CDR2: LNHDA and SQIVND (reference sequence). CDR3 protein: CASIGGGFNSPLHF. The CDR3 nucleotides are TGTGCCAGTATTGGAGGAGGGTTTAATTCACCCCTCCACTTT.

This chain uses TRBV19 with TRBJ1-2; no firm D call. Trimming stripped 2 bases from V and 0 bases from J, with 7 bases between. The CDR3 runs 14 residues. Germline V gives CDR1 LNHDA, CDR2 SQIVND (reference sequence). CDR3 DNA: TGTGCCAGTAGTATAAGGATGGCTAACTATGGCTACACCTTC. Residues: CASSIRMANYGYTF. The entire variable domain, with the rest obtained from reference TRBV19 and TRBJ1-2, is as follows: DGGITQSPKYLFRKEGQNVTLSCEQNLNHDAMYWYRQDPGQGLRLIYYSQIVNDFQKGDIAEGYSVSREKKESFPLTVTSAQKNPTAFYLCASSIRMANYGYTFGSGTRLTVV.

CDR3 bases: TGTGCCAGCAGCTCCAACAGGGACTACGAGCAGTACTTC. The encoded protein is CASSSNRDYEQYF. The chain couples TRBV11-1 to TRBJ2-5; weak D call: TRBD1 (6 bases). TRBJ2-7 explains the end of the DNA better; the J call may be wrong. The CDR3 is made up of 13 amino acids. Germline V lookup: CDR1 SGHAT, CDR2 FQDESV (reference sequence).

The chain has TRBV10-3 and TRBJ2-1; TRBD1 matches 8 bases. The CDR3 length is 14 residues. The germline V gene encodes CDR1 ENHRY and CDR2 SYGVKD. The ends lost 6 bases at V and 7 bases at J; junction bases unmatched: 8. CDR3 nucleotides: TGTGCCATCAGCCCGGGACAGGACTTTAATGAGCAGTTCTTC. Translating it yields CAISPGQDFNEQFF.

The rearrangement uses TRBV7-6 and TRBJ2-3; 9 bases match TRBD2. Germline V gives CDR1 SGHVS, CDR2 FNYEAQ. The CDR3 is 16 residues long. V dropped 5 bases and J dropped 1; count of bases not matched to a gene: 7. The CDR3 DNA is TGTGCCAGCAGCCCTCGGCGGGGGGGTGGCACAGATACGCAGTATTTT. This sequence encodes CASSPRRGGGTDTQYF. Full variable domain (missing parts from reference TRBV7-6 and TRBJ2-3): GAGVSQSPRYKVTKRGQDVALRCDPISGHVSLYWYRQALGQGPEFLTYFNYEAQQDKSGLPNDRFSAERPEGSISTLTIQRTEQRDSAMYRCASSPRRGGGTDTQYFGPGTRLTVL.

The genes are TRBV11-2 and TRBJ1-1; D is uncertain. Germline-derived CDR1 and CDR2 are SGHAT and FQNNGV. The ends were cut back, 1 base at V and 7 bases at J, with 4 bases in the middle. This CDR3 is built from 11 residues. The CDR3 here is CASSLVNEAFF. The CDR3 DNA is TGTGCCAGCAGCTTAGTGAATGAAGCTTTCTTT. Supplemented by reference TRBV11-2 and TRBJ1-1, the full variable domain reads EAGVAQSPRYKIIEKRQSVAFWCNPISGHATLYWYQQILGQGPKLLIQFQNNGVVDDSQLPKDRFSAERLKGVDSTLKIQPAKLEDSAVYLCASSLVNEAFFGQGTRLTVV.

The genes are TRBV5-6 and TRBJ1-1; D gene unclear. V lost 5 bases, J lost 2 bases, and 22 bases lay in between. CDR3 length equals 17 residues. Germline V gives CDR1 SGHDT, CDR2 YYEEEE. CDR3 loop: CASRPDTGGPVNTEAFF. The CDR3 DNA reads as TGTGCCAGCAGACCCGATACTGGAGGGCCGGTTAACACTGAAGCTTTCTTT.

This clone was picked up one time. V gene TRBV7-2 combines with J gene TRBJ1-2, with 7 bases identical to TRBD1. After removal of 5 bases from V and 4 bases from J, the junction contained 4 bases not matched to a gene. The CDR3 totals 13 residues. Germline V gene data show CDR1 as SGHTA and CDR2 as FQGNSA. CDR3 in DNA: TGTGCCAGCAGCAAGGGACAGTTCTATGGCTACACCTTC. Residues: CASSKGQFYGYTF.

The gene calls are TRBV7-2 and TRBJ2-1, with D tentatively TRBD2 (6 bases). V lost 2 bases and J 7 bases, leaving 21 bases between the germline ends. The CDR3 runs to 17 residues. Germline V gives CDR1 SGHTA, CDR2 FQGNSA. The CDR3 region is CASSLTRGGISVNEQFF. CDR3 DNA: TGTGCCAGCAGCTTAACTAGGGGCGGGATATCAGTGAATGAGCAGTTCTTC.